Following are 9 T cell receptor beta chains from one sample sequenced in a study of blood T cell repertoires in COVID-19. The data were produced by immunoSEQ multiplex PCR, yet TCRdb's version contains in-frame clones alone and is incomplete. The sample contains roughly 110,000 clones, around nine tenths of which appear only once. Sequencing was performed on peripheral blood. These receptors were obtained from a man between 35 and 55 years old with acute or convalescent COVID-19.

The chain uses TRBV29-1 and TRBJ1-1; D is unclear. The CDR3 consists of 14 residues. V was pared by 4 bases and J by 4 bases, with 16 bases between. Germline V lookup: CDR1 SQVTM, CDR2 ANQGSEA. The chain's CDR3 is CSVGTRGTGTEAFF. Here the CDR3 DNA reads TGCAGCGTTGGAACTCGGGGAACTGGCACTGAAGCTTTCTTT. Full variable domain (remainder filled in from reference TRBV29-1 and TRBJ1-1): SAVISQKPSRDICQRGTSLTIQCQVDSQVTMMFWYRQQPGQSLTLIATANQGSEATYESGFVIDKFPISRPNLTFSTLTVSNMSPEDSSIYLCSVGTRGTGTEAFFGQGTRLTVV.

This chain links TRBV19 with TRBJ2-5; 10 bases agree with TRBD1. The CDR3 is 14 amino acids. With V trimmed by 9 bases and J by 2 bases, 6 bases remained unmatched. In germline, CDR1 is LNHDA, CDR2 SQIVND (reference sequence). CDR3: CASARDRGQETQYF. As DNA, the CDR3 is TGTGCCAGCGCCCGGGACAGGGGTCAAGAGACCCAGTACTTC.

This chain links TRBV11-2 with TRBJ2-2; 11 nucleotides align to TRBD2. CDR3 size: 16 residues. The V segment lost 4 bases and the J segment 2 bases; nucleotides outside the gene matches: 3. Germline CDR1 reads SGHAT; CDR2 reads FQNNGV. CDR3 nucleotides: TGTGCCAGCAGCTCTGGACTAGCGGGTAACACCGGGGAGCTGTTTTTT. This gives the protein CASSSGLAGNTGELFF.

This clone was counted a single time. The V and J genes are TRBV29-1 and TRBJ1-2, with D tentatively TRBD1 (6 bases). CDR1 and CDR2 (germline): SQVTM, ANQGSEA. This CDR3 comprises 15 residues. V dropped 1 base and J dropped 0 bases, with 12 bases sitting between them. CDR3 nucleotides: TGCAGCGTTGAAGGGGGGCAGATCGCTAACTATGGCTACACCTTC. Protein sequence: CSVEGGQIANYGYTF.

The rearrangement uses TRBV7-2 and TRBJ2-2; 10 nucleotides align to TRBD1. Germline V gene lookup returns CDR1 SGHTA and CDR2 FQGNSA. V shed 3 bases and J 7 bases; nucleotides not matched to a gene: 5. The CDR3 contains 15 residues. CDR3 DNA sequence: TGTGCCAGCAGCTTCAGGACAGGGGGTAACGGGGAGCTGTTTTTT. Its translation is CASSFRTGGNGELFF.

The table lists this clone with a count of one. The rearrangement links TRBV24-1 to TRBJ2-7, with 14 bases fitting TRBD2. This CDR3 comprises 16 residues. CDR1 is KGHDR, CDR2 SFDVKD, per germline. After removal of 5 bases from V and 6 bases from J, the junction contained 8 bases not matched to a gene. In nucleotides, the CDR3 is TGTGCCACCAGTGCCCCCGGGACTAGCGGGAGACCCGAGCAGTACTTC. It is translated as CATSAPGTSGRPEQYF.

This chain joins TRBV5-4 and TRBJ2-2; TRBD2 is a possible D gene (6 bases). Germline V gene sequence: CDR1 SGHNT, CDR2 YYREEE (reference sequence). Between the trimmed V and J ends, which lost 0 bases and 0 bases, there was a span of 6 bases. The CDR3 has 15 residues. The CDR3 nucleotides read TGTGCCAGCAGCTTGGGACTAGCGAACACCGGGGAGCTGTTTTTT. Residues: CASSLGLANTGELFF. The full variable domain, rest sourced from reference TRBV5-4 and TRBJ2-2, is ETGVTQSPTHLIKTRGQQVTLRCSSQSGHNTVSWYQQALGQGPQFIFQYYREEENGRGNFPPRFSGLQFPNYSSELNVNALELDDSALYLCASSLGLANTGELFFGEGSRLTVL.

The chain recombines TRBV28 with TRBJ2-7, with TRBD1 matching 10 bases. CDR1 MDHEN and CDR2 SYDVKM come from the germline V gene. The CDR3 is made up of 15 amino acids. V lost 4 bases, J lost 7 bases, and 10 bases stayed unmatched. The CDR3 DNA sequence: TGTGCCAGCAGTTCATCCGGGACAGGGGTTTTTGAGCAGTACTTC. Translated, it gives CASSSSGTGVFEQYF.

The V call is TRBV7-3, the J call TRBJ1-6; the D gene is possibly TRBD1 (6 bases). Germline assignment: CDR1 SGHTA and CDR2 FQGTGA. The CDR3 has 14 residues. Trimming took 5 bases from V and 7 from J, leaving 12 bases between them. The CDR3 here is CASSHGQQNSPLHF. DNA for the CDR3: TGTGCCAGCAGCCATGGACAGCAGAATTCACCCCTCCACTTT.